This T cell receptor (beta chain) was recovered during a study of shared clonotypes between healthy human individuals. About this clone: Antigen unknown.

The table came from immunoSEQ multiplex PCR; TCRdb's copy has only in-frame clones and leaves some out. The sample holds around 2.5 million clones; 93% are singletons and the top ten take roughly 0.36%. Study-wide findings and caveats: Depth of sequencing was expected to influence donor clonotype sharing. Unshared clonotypes carried lower generation probabilities than those common to all four donors.

Sequencing was performed on naive CD4+ T cells from PBMCs. Stated subset: CD45RA+ positively selected. This clonotype was sampled from a man aged 18 to 29 in good health. Some clones in this sample may be carry-over from other donors' samples.

This CDR3 reads CASSLAAGGFAEAFF. In DNA, the CDR3 is TGCGCCAGCAGCTTGGCGGCAGGGGGGTTCGCTGAAGCTTTCTTT. V is TRBV5-1 and J is TRBJ1-1; 7 positions match TRBD1. Germline CDR1 is SGHRS and CDR2 is YFSETQ. Trimming cost V 0 bases and J 6 bases; bases outside gene matches: 8. This CDR3 region has 15 residues.